Each of the 23 T cell receptor beta chains below was sequenced from the same sample in a study of blood T cells in healthy people across ages. Then a second PCR, running about 6 to 12 cycles, was carried out with a sample-barcoded 5' primer and a J-beta primer mix. TCRdb passed the 5' RACE reads through MiXCR, listing each CDR3 protein once. Among roughly 1.9 million distinct CDR3 sequences, around 42% were seen once, and the ten largest hold 20% to 25%. The material sequenced was blood. The receptors come from a human donor in good health.

The chain links TRBV7-9 to TRBJ1-1; D not certain. Germline CDR1 and CDR2: SEHNR and FQNEAQ (reference sequence). V was trimmed by 6 bases and J by 3 bases, leaving 17 bases between them. The CDR3 runs 15 residues. CDR3 protein: CASSPIQGPYTEAFF. CDR3 DNA: TGTGCCAGCAGTCCCATCCAAGGCCCCTACACTGAAGCTTTCTTT.

This clonotype occurred a few times. The chain employs TRBV7-8 and TRBJ1-3, with a possible D match to TRBD1 (5 bases). The germline gives CDR1 SGHVS, CDR2 FQNEAQ. V lost 0 bases to trimming and J lost 0 bases, with 15 bases between them. This CDR3 is 18 amino acids long. CDR3 loop: CASSLAVTGFYSGNTIYF. The CDR3 DNA reads as TGTGCCAGCAGCTTAGCTGTAACAGGTTTCTACTCTGGAAACACCATATATTTT.

A word on this clonotype: It is likely a read error, because the conserved phenylalanine at the end of the CDR3 is missing. The chain carries TRBV12-3 or TRBV12-4 and TRBJ2-5; D might be TRBD1 (5 bases). Matching the DNA end better, TRBJ2-7 makes the J call doubtful. The CDR3 length is 13 residues. CDR3 sequence reads: CASSLLSGHEQYC. The CDR3, as DNA: TGTGCCAGCAGCCTCCTCTCAGGGCACGAGCAGTACTGC.

This rearrangement joins TRBV29-1 to TRBJ2-5; TRBD1 aligns across 7 bases. The J call may be in error: the DNA end matches TRBJ2-7 better. The CDR3 extends over 11 amino acids. Germline V gene data show CDR1 as SQVTM and CDR2 as ANQGSEA. CDR3 sequence: CSTQTGNEQYF. CDR3 DNA: TGCAGCACCCAGACAGGGAACGAGCAGTACTTC.

Only a few counts were recorded for this clonotype. This rearrangement joins TRBV29-1 to TRBJ2-7; TRBD1 is a possible D gene (6 bases). The V gene lost 1 base and the J gene lost 3 bases, with 7 bases spanning the gap. Germline values: CDR1 SQVTM, CDR2 ANQGSEA. This CDR3 has 12 residues. CDR3 in amino acids: CSVEVQGYEQYF. CDR3 bases: TGCAGCGTTGAAGTACAGGGCTACGAGCAGTACTTC.

The J gene is TRBJ2-7, the V gene TRBV20-1; D not certain. This CDR3 has 13 amino acids. The germline V gene encodes CDR1 DFQATT and CDR2 SNEGSKA (reference sequence). Trimming cost V 3 bases and J 0 bases, with 9 bases left between them. The CDR3 loop is CSASSQHSYEQYF. The CDR3 nucleotides are TGCAGTGCTAGTAGCCAGCACTCCTACGAGCAGTACTTC.

This chain connects TRBV7-2 to TRBJ2-3; TRBD1 agrees at 7 bases. Germline loops: CDR1 SGHTA, CDR2 FQGNSA. The ends lost 3 bases at V and 4 bases at J; junction bases unmatched: 10. This CDR3 spans 16 amino acids. In DNA, the CDR3 is TGTGCCAGCAGCTTTACCGGGACAGAGGTAGCAGATACGCAGTATTTT. Its translation: CASSFTGTEVADTQYF. Using reference TRBV7-2 and TRBJ2-3 for the parts outside the CDR3, the full variable domain is GAGVSQSPSNKVTEKGKDVELRCDPISGHTALYWYRQSLGQGLEFLIYFQGNSAPDKSGLPSDRFSAERTGGSVSTLTIQRTQQEDSAVYLCASSFTGTEVADTQYFGPGTRLTVL.

This clonotype was observed a few times. The chain couples TRBV15 to TRBJ2-6; D is undetermined. This CDR3 comprises 14 residues. Trimming left V 7 bases short and J 1 base short, with 8 bases between. Germline values: CDR1 LNHNV, CDR2 YYDKDF (reference sequence). The CDR3 region is CATTNSSGANVLTF. The CDR3 coding sequence is TGTGCCACCACCAACTCGTCTGGGGCCAACGTCCTGACTTTC.

This chain links TRBV5-1 with TRBJ1-1; 9 nucleotides agree with TRBD1. V lost 4 bases, J lost 1 base, and 5 bases stayed unmatched. The CDR3 runs to 15 residues. Germline V gene lookup returns CDR1 SGHRS and CDR2 YFSETQ. The DNA for the CDR3 is TGCGCCAGCAGCCGGGGGGACAGGGAGAACACTGAAGCTTTCTTT. This encodes CASSRGDRENTEAFF.

The chain uses TRBV5-6 and TRBJ1-2; 7 nucleotides align to TRBD1. Germline V gives CDR1 SGHDT, CDR2 YYEEEE. There are 17 residues in the CDR3. The junction had 11 bases not matched to a gene; V was cut back by 1 base and J by 2 bases. The CDR3 sequence: CASSLFSPGGSNYGYTF. DNA for the CDR3: TGTGCCAGCAGCTTGTTTTCGCCAGGGGGTTCCAACTATGGCTACACCTTC.

This chain joins TRBV6-2 or TRBV6-3 and TRBJ2-1; D gene uncertain. Germline CDR1 is MNHEY and CDR2 is SVGEGT. V lost 2 bases and J 13 bases, leaving 15 bases between the germline ends. The CDR3 sequence is 13 residues long. The CDR3 sequence: CASSYRVPPGQFF. As DNA, the CDR3 is TGTGCCAGCAGTTACAGGGTTCCGCCAGGACAGTTCTTC.

The chain joins TRBV6-5 to TRBJ2-3; D is ambiguous. V lost 8 bases to trimming and J lost 2 bases, with 11 bases between them. Per the germline V gene, CDR1 is MNHEY and CDR2 is SVGAGI. The CDR3 sequence is 13 residues long. DNA of the CDR3: TGTGCCAGCCGGTCGACGGCCACAGATACGCAGTATTTT. Its translation: CASRSTATDTQYF.

The genes are TRBV7-2 and TRBJ2-1, with D unresolved. CDR3 size: 13 residues. V shed 5 bases and J shed 5 bases, with 10 bases lying between them. Germline lookup yields CDR1 SGHTA and CDR2 FQGNSA. The CDR3 nucleotides are TGTGCCAGCAGCCCGGAGTGGGACAATGAGCAGTTCTTC. Its protein is CASSPEWDNEQFF.

This clonotype has just a few counts. This sequence joins TRBV7-2 and TRBJ2-1; weak D call: TRBD2 (6 bases). V gave up 5 bases and J gave up 2 bases, with 19 bases separating them. Germline CDR1 is SGHTA and CDR2 is FQGNSA. The CDR3 is 17 residues long. The CDR3 loop reads CASSPLGRAGAYNEQFF. The DNA for the CDR3 is TGTGCCAGCAGCCCCCTGGGGCGAGCGGGTGCCTACAATGAGCAGTTCTTC. Full variable domain (rest looked up from reference TRBV7-2 and TRBJ2-1): GAGVSQSPSNKVTEKGKDVELRCDPISGHTALYWYRQSLGQGLEFLIYFQGNSAPDKSGLPSDRFSAERTGGSVSTLTIQRTQQEDSAVYLCASSPLGRAGAYNEQFFGPGTRLTVL.

This clonotype was seen a few times. This chain connects TRBV20-1 to TRBJ1-4; D is unclear. CDR3 size: 13 residues. Per the germline V gene, CDR1 is DFQATT and CDR2 is SNEGSKA (reference sequence). V dropped 3 bases and J dropped 4 bases, with 9 bases sitting between them. The CDR3 spells CSARAGLNEKLFF. The CDR3 nucleotides read TGCAGTGCTAGGGCCGGCCTTAATGAAAAACTGTTTTTT.

This clonotype was counted once. The chain links TRBV29-1 to TRBJ2-7; 11 bases are a match to TRBD1. CDR3 length: 13 residues. CDR1 is SQVTM, CDR2 ANQGSEA, per germline. V shed 6 bases and J 5 bases; nucleotides not matched to a gene: 6. The CDR3 bases are TGCAGCGTGACGGACAGGGGGCGGAACGAGCAGTACTTC. Translating it yields CSVTDRGRNEQYF.

This clonotype was detected a few times. The V gene is TRBV20-1, the J gene TRBJ2-7; 8 nucleotides line up with TRBD2. The CDR3 loop spans 14 amino acids. V lost 0 bases, J lost 3 bases, and 4 bases stayed unmatched. Germline V lookup: CDR1 DFQATT, CDR2 SNEGSKA (reference sequence). CDR3 region: CSARDLAGYYEQYF. Written as DNA, the CDR3 is TGCAGTGCTAGAGATTTAGCGGGGTACTACGAGCAGTACTTC.

The chain has TRBV19 and TRBJ1-2; a possible D gene is TRBD1 (6 bases). The CDR3 extends over 12 amino acids. Looked up from germline, CDR1 is LNHDA and CDR2 is SQIVND (reference sequence). The V end lost 7 bases, the J end lost 8 bases, and 14 bases lay between the germline ends. CDR3 region: CASNSGGFGYTF. The CDR3 coding sequence is TGTGCCAGTAATTCGGGGGGCTTCGGCTACACCTTC.

The rearrangement links TRBV5-1 to TRBJ2-4; possibly TRBD1 for D (5 bases). The J call may be wrong; the DNA end is better matched by TRBJ2-7. This CDR3 has 14 amino acids. In germline, CDR1 is SGHRS, CDR2 YFSETQ. The CDR3 here is CASSLWQGIDEQYF. The CDR3 nucleotides read TGCGCCAGCAGCTTGTGGCAGGGTATAGACGAGCAGTACTTC.

The chain couples TRBV7-9 to TRBJ2-7; unclear D gene. Germline loops: CDR1 SEHNR, CDR2 FQNEAQ (reference sequence). This CDR3 region has 14 residues. Deletions cut 8 bases from V and 2 bases from J, with 16 bases between. The CDR3 DNA sequence: TGTGCCAGCGGGATTAGTGGGGTCACCTACGAGCAGTACTTC. Translation gives CASGISGVTYEQYF.

This clonotype appeared once. The V call is TRBV6-1, the J call TRBJ2-3; D is tentatively TRBD1 or TRBD2 (5 bases each). The CDR3 runs to 12 residues. Trimming cost V 6 bases and J 7 bases, with 11 bases left between them. The germline V gene encodes CDR1 MNHNS and CDR2 SASEGT. The DNA for the CDR3 is TGTGCCAGCAGATACGGGGCGAATACGCAGTATTTT. It translates to CASRYGANTQYF.

This clonotype was detected a few times. V gene TRBV7-2 combines with J gene TRBJ2-7; D remains ambiguous. In germline, CDR1 is SGHTA, CDR2 FQGNSA. Between the trimmed V and J ends, which lost 6 bases and 4 bases, there was a span of 22 bases. This CDR3 contains 16 residues. This chain's CDR3 is CASRMAPTAPGYEQYF. CDR3 bases: TGTGCCAGCAGAATGGCCCCGACGGCCCCGGGTTACGAGCAGTACTTC.

This clonotype was seen only a few times. The chain links TRBV12-3 or TRBV12-4 to TRBJ1-4, with D possibly being TRBD1 (5 bases). The CDR3 runs to 15 residues. The V end was cut by 0 bases, the J end by 5 bases, with 10 bases between. Here the CDR3 DNA reads TGTGCCAGCAGTTTAGCGGGGGTACCAAATGAAAAACTGTTTTTT. As protein: CASSLAGVPNEKLFF.